The 9 T cell receptor beta chains given below trace back to one sample, sequenced in a study of blood T cell repertoires in COVID-19. Profiled with immunoSEQ multiplex PCR; TCRdb holds only in-frame clones, not every one. The data contain around 250,000 clones, 84% of them singletons. Sequencing was done on a sample of peripheral blood. All receptors derive from a woman aged 40 to 49 who had recovered from COVID-19.

The chain carries TRBV5-1 and TRBJ1-5, with 10 bases aligning to TRBD1. There are 16 residues in the CDR3. After removal of 4 bases from V and 1 base from J, the junction contained 5 bases not matched to a gene. The germline CDR1 and CDR2 sequences are SGHRS and YFSETQ. The CDR3 region is CASSGGTGDSNQPQHF. As DNA, the CDR3 is TGCGCCAGCAGCGGCGGGACAGGGGACAGCAATCAGCCCCAGCATTTT. Drawing the rest from reference TRBV5-1 and TRBJ1-5, the complete variable domain is KAGVTQTPRYLIKTRGQQVTLSCSPISGHRSVSWYQQTPGQGLQFLFEYFSETQRNKGNFPGRFSGRQFSNSRSEMNVSTLELGDSALYLCASSGGTGDSNQPQHFGDGTRLSIL.

This clone was recorded once. The chain has TRBV6-1 and TRBJ1-4, with D tentatively TRBD1 (5 bases). CDR1 and CDR2 (germline): MNHNS, SASEGT. Trimming removed 2 bases at V and 8 bases at J, with 18 bases between. The CDR3 length is 16 residues. This CDR3 reads CASSEIGGQGGEKLFF. In DNA form, the CDR3 reads TGTGCCAGCAGTGAAATCGGTGGGCAGGGTGGAGAAAAACTGTTTTTT.

The chain couples TRBV6-1 to TRBJ2-5; a possible D gene is TRBD1 (6 bases). CDR1 and CDR2 from the germline V gene are MNHNS and SASEGT. The CDR3 extends over 14 amino acids. The V gene lost 3 bases and the J gene lost 4 bases, with 12 bases spanning the gap. This CDR3 is CASSEGNRVETQYF. In DNA, the CDR3 is TGTGCCAGCAGTGAGGGGAACAGGGTAGAGACCCAGTACTTC.

The chain employs TRBV11-1 and TRBJ2-7; a weak D match, TRBD2 (6 bases). Trimming shortened V by 2 bases and J by 2 bases, and 10 bases separated the two germline ends. Germline CDR1 and CDR2: SGHAT and FQDESV (reference sequence). The CDR3 is 14 residues long. CDR3 in DNA: TGTGCCAGCAGCTTATATCGCGGGGCCTACGAGCAGTACTTC. This translates into CASSLYRGAYEQYF.

The chain combines TRBV2 with TRBJ1-5; 8 bases are a match to TRBD1. CDR1 and CDR2 (germline): SNHLY, FYNNEI. Germline trimming cut 7 bases from V and 5 bases from J; bases unmatched to any gene: 7. The CDR3 consists of 14 residues. The CDR3 region is CASTWTGNHQPQHF. CDR3 sequence (DNA): TGTGCCAGCACCTGGACAGGGAACCATCAGCCCCAGCATTTT.

The chain joins TRBV4-1 to TRBJ2-4; TRBD2 might be the D (5 bases). CDR1 is MGHRA and CDR2 is YSYEKL in the germline V gene. V was pared by 1 base and J by 5 bases, with 12 bases between. This CDR3 contains 15 residues. This CDR3 is CASSQGRENQNIQYF. The CDR3 nucleotides read TGCGCCAGCAGCCAAGGACGGGAAAACCAAAACATTCAGTACTTC.

The rearrangement links TRBV12-3 or TRBV12-4 to TRBJ1-1; unclear D gene. Trimming shortened V by 3 bases and J by 5 bases, and 7 bases separated the two germline ends. This CDR3 spans 12 amino acids. CDR3 nucleotides: TGTGCCAGCAGTTTTGGGCTTACTGAAGCTTTCTTT. It translates to CASSFGLTEAFF.

V usage is TRBV5-6 and J usage is TRBJ1-4; D not resolved. Looked up from germline, CDR1 is SGHDT and CDR2 is YYEEEE. The CDR3 is made up of 15 amino acids. Trimming cost V 4 bases and J 5 bases, with 15 bases left between them. CDR3 sequence (DNA): TGTGCCAGCAGCCACCCCCGGGAGGTGAATGAAAAACTGTTTTTT. Its translation is CASSHPREVNEKLFF.

The V and J genes are TRBV5-6 and TRBJ1-5, with D uncertain. CDR1 is SGHDT, CDR2 YYEEEE, per germline. Trimming pared 1 base from V and 1 base from J, leaving 9 bases between. The CDR3 runs to 15 residues. CDR3 sequence: CASSLWQTSNQPQHF. The CDR3 DNA is TGTGCCAGCAGCTTGTGGCAAACAAGCAATCAGCCCCAGCATTTT. Complete variable domain (other parts from reference TRBV5-6 and TRBJ1-5): DAGVTQSPTHLIKTRGQQVTLRCSPKSGHDTVSWYQQALGQGPQFIFQYYEEEERQRGNFPDRFSGHQFPNYSSELNVNALLLGDSALYLCASSLWQTSNQPQHFGDGTRLSIL.